This T cell receptor beta chain is drawn from a study of shared clonotypes between healthy human individuals. Overall study findings and caveats: The sampled material consisted only of blood, and tissue repertoires are likely to differ.

Every unsorted PBMC PCR replicate was loaded with approximately 0.3 ug DNA, 33,000 or so T cell genomes. Original methodology: Junction-only sequences without quality scores were provided by ImmunoSEQ, so filtering was different. Produced via immunoSEQ multiplex PCR; TCRdb's table is partial and in-frame only. D and trimming were read from the DNA, whereas the V and J calls and clone size are those reported in that table. The table records fewer than 650,000 clones, around 78% of them present only once. Researchers drew on about 90 million PBMCs for genomic DNA from unsorted samples. Remarks on this clone: Its specificity is unknown.

The sequenced sample consisted of PBMCs. The clonotype was recovered from a woman aged 40 to 55 in good health. Some clones in this sample may be carry-over from other donors' samples.

CDR3 nucleotide sequence: TGTGCCAGCAGTTTAATAGCGGGAGGCCCCGAGCAGTACTTC. It is translated as CASSLIAGGPEQYF. This chain links TRBV27 with TRBJ2-7; 10 positions agree with TRBD2. CDR3 length equals 14 residues. Germline trimming cut 2 bases from V and 6 bases from J; bases unmatched to any gene: 4. The V gene's germline CDR1 is MNHEY and CDR2 SMNVEV (reference sequence).